The subject of this entry is one TCR beta chain. This specimen belongs to a study of T cells in Graves' hyperthyroidism and ophthalmopathy. Amplified TCR beta CDR3 regions derived from RNA transcripts. The HTBI primer set served for first-round RT-PCR of the TCR CDR3. MiXCR, run by TCRdb on the multiplex PCR reads, gives a single entry per CDR3 protein. The data show about 520,000 distinct CDR3 sequences, approximately 24% seen once. This CDR3 has 16 residues. V gave up 4 bases and J gave up 8 bases, with 23 bases separating them. Germline-derived CDR1 and CDR2 are MGHRA and YSYEKL. The source of this sequence is a woman in her thirties with Graves' ophthalmopathy. What was sequenced was blood. V and J are TRBV4-1 and TRBJ1-2, with D tentatively TRBD1 (6 bases). The CDR3 loop reads CASSRSPRDNANGYTF. The CDR3 nucleotides read TGCGCCAGCAGCCGATCCCCCCGGGACAATGCGAACGGCTACACCTTC.